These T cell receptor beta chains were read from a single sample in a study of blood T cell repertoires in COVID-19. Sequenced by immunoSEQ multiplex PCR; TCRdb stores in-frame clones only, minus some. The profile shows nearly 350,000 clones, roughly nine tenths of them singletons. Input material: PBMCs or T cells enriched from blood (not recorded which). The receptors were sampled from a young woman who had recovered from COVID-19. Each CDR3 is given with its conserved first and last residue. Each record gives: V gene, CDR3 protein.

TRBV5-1	CASSLASGAGGEKLFF
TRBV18	CASSPPTQDTQYF
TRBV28	CASTGQLNGYTF
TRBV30	CACKKGTGYYEQYF
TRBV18	CASSPGQGGNYGYTF
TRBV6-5	CASSPRTDNYGYTF
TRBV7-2	CASSLYVQGGGTEAFF
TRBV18	CASSPFDRGLHF
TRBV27	CASGPGTRGNQPQHF
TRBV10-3	CAISRQGGPSDTQYF
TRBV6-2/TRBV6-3	CASSYEAGAYNEQFF
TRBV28	CASSFRQGGNTIYF
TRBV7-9	CASSLELPGTSRF
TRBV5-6	CASRRDRGRTEAFF
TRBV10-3	CATSTDRGLTKLFF
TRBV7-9	CASSRRQGPYEQYF
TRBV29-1	CSVVGRGQEKQYF
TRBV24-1	CATSDARGNYGYTF
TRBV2	CASRRGTTSADTQYF
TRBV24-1	CATGVAGTYNEQFF
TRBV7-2	CASRGRWGQPQHF
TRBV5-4	CASSLVPGGVHTQYF
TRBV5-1	CASRIGQGVGRDNEQFF
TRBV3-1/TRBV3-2	CASSPRGGVYNEQFF
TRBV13	CASSLVAEGNTIYF
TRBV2	CASSPPDRVGEKLFF
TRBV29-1	CSVRNLTGGGGQPQHF
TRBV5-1	CASSLEPPGELFF
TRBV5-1	CASSFPGQGGSGANVLTF
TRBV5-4	CASSPGQGLETQYF
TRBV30	CAGDRGRRDTEAFF
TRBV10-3	CAIRQQGNTEAFF
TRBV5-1	CASSSGQNTGELFF
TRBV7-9	CASSKRSGSGSYNEQFF
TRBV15	CATSRDTVGGYTF
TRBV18	CASSPPWRGVINEQFF
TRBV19	CASRGQGATEAFF
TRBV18	CASSPQAQGGSPLHF
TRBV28	CARPQDRANTGELFF
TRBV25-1	CASGGTGEGGYTF
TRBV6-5	CASIYFPFYGYTF
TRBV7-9	CASSYDAAGWANTEAFF
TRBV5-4	CASSTGQGGETQYF
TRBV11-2	CASSLDLGGEKLFF
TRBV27	CASSSDRRGSFETQYF
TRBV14	CASSQGTGIRGETQYF
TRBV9	CASSGPTGNYYGYTF
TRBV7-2	CASSLTGIQQTQYF
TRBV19	CASSIQGPERGNTIYF